The entry that follows covers one T cell receptor beta chain sequence. Its antigen is currently unknown. Clones were sequenced by immunoSEQ multiplex PCR, and TCRdb holds only the in-frame ones, with some missing. The table lists roughly 1,100,000 clones, roughly 70% of them singletons. The data were obtained in a study of shared clonotypes between healthy human individuals. V lost 5 bases and J 3 bases, leaving 5 bases between the germline ends. From germline, CDR1 is WSHSY and CDR2 SAAADI. The CDR3 has 11 amino acids. Study-wide findings and caveats: Enrolling few donors narrowed the genetic and exposure-history diversity that was represented.

This sequence joins TRBV10-2 and TRBJ2-7; D call uncertain. This receptor was taken from a man aged 18 to 30 in good health. The sample consisted of memory CD4+ T cells sorted from blood. Documented subset: CD45RA-negative fraction. CDR3 residues: CASSTYYEQYF. The CDR3 DNA sequence: TGCGCCAGCAGTACTTACTACGAGCAGTACTTC.